These 27 T cell receptor beta chains originate from one sample sequenced in a study of blood T cell repertoires in COVID-19. Profiled with immunoSEQ multiplex PCR; TCRdb holds only in-frame clones, not every one. The sample has under 20,000 clones, roughly nine tenths seen once; the top ten hold roughly an eighth. Specimen: peripheral blood. Receptors originate from a man in his fifties or sixties with active COVID-19.

The chain links TRBV6-4 to TRBJ1-6; the match to TRBD1 covers 7 bases. Germline V gene lookup returns CDR1 MRHNA and CDR2 SNTAGT. The ends lost 2 bases at V and 10 bases at J; junction bases unmatched: 5. This CDR3 region has 14 residues. The CDR3 here is CASSDRQGQSPLHF. In DNA form, the CDR3 reads TGTGCCAGCAGTGACCGACAGGGACAATCACCCCTCCACTTT.

The J gene is TRBJ2-7, the V gene TRBV29-1; 9 bases match TRBD1. The V gene end was trimmed by 7 bases and the J gene end by 3 bases; junction bases not matched to a gene: 25. Germline-derived CDR1 and CDR2 are SQVTM and ANQGSEA. This CDR3 spans 19 amino acids. This CDR3 is CSGQLGPDRGISLIYEQYF. The CDR3 DNA follows: TGCAGCGGACAACTTGGGCCGGACAGGGGAATTAGCCTGATCTACGAGCAGTACTTC.

This rearrangement joins TRBV30 to TRBJ2-1; D perhaps matches TRBD1 (6 bases). V lost 2 bases to trimming and J lost 9 bases, with 11 bases between them. The CDR3 is made up of 12 amino acids. Germline values: CDR1 GTSNPN, CDR2 SVGIG (reference sequence). CDR3: CAWSPNRAEQFF. The DNA for the CDR3 is TGTGCCTGGAGTCCGAACAGGGCTGAGCAGTTCTTC.

The chain combines TRBV7-9 with TRBJ2-5; the match to TRBD1 covers 9 bases. J was trimmed by 0 bases and V by 5 bases; bases with no gene match: 7. The germline V gene has CDR1 SEHNR and CDR2 FQNEAQ (reference sequence). The CDR3 has 16 amino acids. Here the CDR3 DNA reads TGTGCCAGCAGCCCGCGACAGGGGGAGTACCAAGAGACCCAGTACTTC. This encodes CASSPRQGEYQETQYF.

The chain uses TRBV11-2 and TRBJ2-2; 8 bases map to TRBD2. This CDR3 region has 18 residues. CDR1 SGHAT and CDR2 FQNNGV come from the germline V gene. Germline trimming cut 4 bases from V and 5 bases from J; bases unmatched to any gene: 15. Here the CDR3 reads CASSSLRAGASRTGELFF. The CDR3 DNA is TGTGCCAGCAGCTCCCTCCGAGCGGGAGCGAGTAGGACCGGGGAGCTGTTTTTT.

The chain employs TRBV7-2 and TRBJ2-3, with 7 nucleotides matching TRBD2. Unmatched junction bases numbered 9, after V lost 5 bases and J lost 4 bases. Germline-derived CDR1 and CDR2 are SGHTA and FQGNSA. This CDR3 is built from 15 residues. The chain's CDR3 is CASSTRLARADTQYF. In DNA form, the CDR3 reads TGTGCCAGCAGCACCCGACTAGCTCGCGCAGATACGCAGTATTTT.

The rearrangement joins TRBV4-1 to TRBJ2-5; TRBD1 matches at 9 bases. The CDR3 is 17 amino acids. From germline, CDR1 is MGHRA and CDR2 YSYEKL. Trimming took 0 bases from V and 5 from J; bases not matched to a gene: 10. In nucleotides, the CDR3 is TGCGCCAGCAGCCAAGATCTGGCGGGACAGGGAAGGGAGACCCAGTACTTC. This encodes CASSQDLAGQGRETQYF.

The J gene is TRBJ1-3, the V gene TRBV21-1. TRBV21-1 constitutes a pseudogene. The CDR3 covers 20 residues. CDR3 nucleotide sequence: TGTGCCAGCAGCAAAGATCCGACTCCCGAGCCCCTCTCTCCAGGAAACACCATATATTTT. Translation: CASSKDPTPEPLSPGNTIYF.

The V gene is TRBV6-2 or TRBV6-3, the J gene TRBJ2-2; the D is unclear. Germline V gene sequence: CDR1 MNHEY, CDR2 SVGEGT. CDR3 length: 13 amino acids. Deletions cut 6 bases from V and 6 bases from J, with 11 bases between. The CDR3 is CASRPYAAGELFF. The DNA for the CDR3 is TGTGCCAGCAGACCTTATGCGGCCGGGGAGCTGTTTTTT.

The chain has TRBV5-1 and TRBJ2-7; no definite D call. Trimming shortened V by 3 bases and J by 6 bases, and 13 bases separated the two germline ends. The V gene's germline CDR1 is SGHRS and CDR2 YFSETQ. This CDR3 contains 13 residues. The CDR3 bases are TGCGCCAGCAGCTGGCCGGGTGGTCCCGAGCAGTACTTC. Translated, it gives CASSWPGGPEQYF.

The chain has TRBV28 and TRBJ2-1, with 7 bases identical to TRBD1. This CDR3 is 13 amino acids long. Germline V gives CDR1 MDHEN, CDR2 SYDVKM. V trimming: 6 bases; J trimming: 8 bases; junction bases outside the gene matches: 7. For the CDR3, the DNA is TGTGCCAGCAGGTCCACAGGGGATTATGAGCAGTTCTTC. It specifies CASRSTGDYEQFF.

This chain connects TRBV6-6 to TRBJ2-7; 10 bases agree with TRBD2. The CDR3 consists of 16 residues. With V trimmed by 7 bases and J by 0 bases, 9 bases remained unmatched. CDR1 and CDR2 (germline): MNHNY, SVGAGI (reference sequence). The CDR3 DNA reads as TGTGCCAGCACCCTACGGGCTAGCGGGGGCTCCTACGAGCAGTACTTC. It yields the protein CASTLRASGGSYEQYF.

The chain carries TRBV24-1 and TRBJ1-2; 9 bases agree with TRBD1. Per germline, CDR1 KGHDR and CDR2 SFDVKD. With 7 bases clipped from V and 0 bases from J, the junction kept 2 bases outside the gene matches. The CDR3 length is 14 residues. DNA of the CDR3: TGTGCCACCAGCGACAGGGGGGCTAACTATGGCTACACCTTC. Protein: CATSDRGANYGYTF.

This rearrangement joins TRBV7-5 to TRBJ2-1; whether TRBD2, the table's D call, matches the DNA was not checked. TRBV7-5 is termed a pseudogene. The CDR3 length is 16 residues. The CDR3 DNA reads as TGTGCCAGAAGCCCCCAGCAGCGGGAGTTGGTAAATGAGCAGTTCTTC. Amino acids: CARSPQQRELVNEQFF.

The chain has TRBV9 and TRBJ1-3, with D uncertain. The CDR3 is made up of 15 amino acids. V lost 4 bases to trimming and J lost 0 bases, with 11 bases between them. In germline, CDR1 is SGDLS, CDR2 YYNGEE. The CDR3 DNA sequence: TGTGCCAGCAGCAGAGAGGGAAACTCTGGAAACACCATATATTTT. The encoded protein is CASSREGNSGNTIYF. The variable domain in full, with the rest retrieved from reference TRBV9 and TRBJ1-3, is DSGVTQTPKHLITATGQRVTLRCSPRSGDLSVYWYQQSLDQGLQFLIQYYNGEERAKGNILERFSAQQFPDLHSELNLSSLELGDSALYFCASSREGNSGNTIYFGEGSWLTVV.

This clone was seen only a few times. The chain joins TRBV6-5 to TRBJ2-6; perhaps TRBD2 as D (6 bases). CDR3 length: 15 amino acids. CDR1 is MNHEY and CDR2 is SVGAGI in the germline V gene. Between the trimmed V and J ends, which lost 7 bases and 2 bases, there was a span of 12 bases. The CDR3 loop reads CASKTGVTGANVLTF. In DNA, the CDR3 is TGTGCCAGCAAAACGGGAGTAACTGGGGCCAACGTCCTGACTTTC.

V and J are TRBV2 and TRBJ2-1, with D possibly being TRBD2 (6 bases). Trimming pared 7 bases from V and 5 bases from J, leaving 12 bases between. Germline lookup yields CDR1 SNHLY and CDR2 FYNNEI. This CDR3 is 13 amino acids long. The CDR3 is CASISGGHNEQFF. The CDR3 DNA reads as TGTGCCAGCATTTCCGGGGGACACAATGAGCAGTTCTTC.

The chain links TRBV11-3 to TRBJ1-2, with a tentative D call TRBD1 (5 bases). The CDR3 length is 15 residues. V was cut by 0 bases and J by 2 bases, with 10 bases left in between. The germline gives CDR1 SGHNT, CDR2 YENEEA. This chain's CDR3 is CASSLESGGNYGYTF. The CDR3 DNA reads TGTGCCAGCAGCTTAGAGTCCGGGGGGAACTATGGCTACACCTTC.

The chain uses TRBV4-1 and TRBJ2-2; 9 positions agree with TRBD2. The ends lost 3 bases at V and 4 bases at J; junction bases unmatched: 6. The CDR3 extends over 16 amino acids. The germline gives CDR1 MGHRA, CDR2 YSYEKL. The CDR3 coding sequence is TGCGCCAGCAGCCATAGCCCGACTAGCGGCACCGGGGAGCTGTTTTTT. As protein: CASSHSPTSGTGELFF.

CDR3 in amino acids: CASSLDSGSNTQYF. The CDR3 bases are TGTGCCAGCAGCTTGGATAGCGGGAGTAATACGCAGTATTTT. The chain couples TRBV5-4 to TRBJ2-3, with TRBD2 matching 9 bases. CDR1 and CDR2 from the germline V gene are SGHNT and YYREEE (reference sequence). J lost 7 bases, V lost 0 bases, and 3 bases had no gene match. This CDR3 is 14 amino acids long. The variable domain in full, completed from reference TRBV5-4 and TRBJ2-3, reads ETGVTQSPTHLIKTRGQQVTLRCSSQSGHNTVSWYQQALGQGPQFIFQYYREEENGRGNFPPRFSGLQFPNYSSELNVNALELDDSALYLCASSLDSGSNTQYFGPGTRLTVL.

The chain uses TRBV19 and TRBJ1-2, with 9 bases aligning to TRBD1. CDR1 and CDR2 (germline): LNHDA, SQIVND (reference sequence). The V and J ends lost 5 bases and 8 bases, in that order; junction bases with no gene match: 6. There are 13 residues in the CDR3. Here the CDR3 reads CASSPGQGRGYTF. The CDR3 DNA sequence: TGTGCCAGTAGTCCAGGACAGGGGAGGGGCTACACCTTC.

The chain links TRBV5-1 to TRBJ2-3, with TRBD2 matching over 7 bases. The CDR3 runs to 15 residues. The germline V gene has CDR1 SGHRS and CDR2 YFSETQ. V shed 5 bases, J shed 2 bases, and the junction held 8 bases outside the gene matches. The CDR3 DNA reads as TGCGCCAGCAGTTTAAGCGGGGTTACCACAGATACGCAGTATTTT. Translated: CASSLSGVTTDTQYF.

The chain uses TRBV11-3 and TRBJ1-4, with 8 bases matching TRBD1. V shed 5 bases and J 8 bases; nucleotides not matched to a gene: 7. Germline CDR1 and CDR2: SGHNT and YENEEA. CDR3 length: 14 residues. The CDR3 bases are TGTGCCAGCAGCGGGACAGGAGGTACGGAAAAACTGTTTTTT. Protein sequence: CASSGTGGTEKLFF.

The gene calls are TRBV6-5 and TRBJ1-1; no clear D. Germline-derived CDR1 and CDR2 are MNHEY and SVGAGI. Trimming took 0 bases from V and 4 from J, leaving 9 bases between them. The CDR3 contains 14 residues. The CDR3 loop reads CASSYSGRGTEAFF. Written as DNA, the CDR3 is TGTGCCAGCAGTTACTCCGGGCGGGGCACTGAAGCTTTCTTT.

This chain connects TRBV13 to TRBJ2-3; 7 bases match TRBD2. Per the germline V gene, CDR1 is PRHDT and CDR2 is FYEKMQ (reference sequence). After removal of 0 bases from V and 6 bases from J, the junction contained 6 bases not matched to a gene. The CDR3 loop spans 15 amino acids. CDR3 protein: CASSLGVAGWDTQYF. Written as DNA, the CDR3 is TGTGCCAGCAGCTTAGGGGTAGCGGGCTGGGATACGCAGTATTTT. Full variable domain (remainder filled in from reference TRBV13 and TRBJ2-3): AAGVIQSPRHLIKEKRETATLKCYPIPRHDTVYWYQQGPGQDPQFLISFYEKMQSDKGSIPDRFSAQQFSDYHSELNMSSLELGDSALYFCASSLGVAGWDTQYFGPGTRLTVL.

The CDR3 DNA follows: TGTGCCAGCAGTTACTCCTCGAGCGGGGGGCCGAGGGATACGCAGTATTTT. Amino acids: CASSYSSSGGPRDTQYF. This chain links TRBV6-7 with TRBJ2-3, with 9 bases identical to TRBD2. TRBV6-7 is filed as an ORF, its function uncertain. CDR3 length equals 17 residues. V dropped 0 bases and J dropped 6; count of bases not matched to a gene: 10.

V and J are TRBV4-3 and TRBJ1-4, with TRBD1 matching over 9 bases. The CDR3 sequence is 15 residues long. Germline CDR1 is LGHNA and CDR2 is YSLEER. Trimming cost V 4 bases and J 8 bases; bases outside gene matches: 8. CDR3 amino acids: CASSPHGQGREKLFF. Written as DNA, the CDR3 is TGCGCCAGCAGCCCGCATGGACAGGGGCGGGAAAAACTGTTTTTT.